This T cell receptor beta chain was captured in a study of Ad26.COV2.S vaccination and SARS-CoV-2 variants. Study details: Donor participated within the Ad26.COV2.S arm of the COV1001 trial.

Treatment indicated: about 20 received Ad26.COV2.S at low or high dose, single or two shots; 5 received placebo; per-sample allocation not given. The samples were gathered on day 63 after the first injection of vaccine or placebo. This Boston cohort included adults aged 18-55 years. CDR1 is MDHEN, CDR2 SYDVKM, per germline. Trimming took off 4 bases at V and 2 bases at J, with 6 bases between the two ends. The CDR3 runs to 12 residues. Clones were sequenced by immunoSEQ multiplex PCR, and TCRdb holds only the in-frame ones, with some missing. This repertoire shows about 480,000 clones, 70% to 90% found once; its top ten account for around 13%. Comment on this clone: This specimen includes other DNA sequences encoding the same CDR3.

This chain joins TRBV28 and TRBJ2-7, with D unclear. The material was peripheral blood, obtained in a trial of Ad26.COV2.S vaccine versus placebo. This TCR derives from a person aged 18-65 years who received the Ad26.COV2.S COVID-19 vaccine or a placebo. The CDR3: CASSSPPYEQYF. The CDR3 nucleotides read TGTGCCAGCAGTTCCCCCCCCTACGAGCAGTACTTC. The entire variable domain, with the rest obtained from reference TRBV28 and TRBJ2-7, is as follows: DVKVTQSSRYLVKRTGEKVFLECVQDMDHENMFWYRQDPGLGLRLIYFSYDVKMKEKGDIPEGYSVSREKKERFSLILESASTNQTSMYLCASSSPPYEQYFGPGTRLTVT.